The 19 T cell receptor beta chains reported below all come from one sample, sequenced in a study of T-cell reconstitution after alpha-beta-depleted transplantation in children. Preparation of the TCRbeta library was carried out with unique molecular identifiers. TCRdb reprocessed the PCR reads with MiXCR, giving one entry per CDR3 protein. The sample includes about 9,200 distinct CDR3 sequences, roughly 13% of them seen just once. The sequencing used PBMCs, mostly from graft donor cells, collected 60 days after TCRalphabeta/CD19-depleted stem cell transplant. These receptors came from a male patient between 5 and 17 years old who had a stem cell transplant for acute lymphoblastic leukemia, so the T cells may come from the graft donor.

This clonotype has at least ten counts. The chain joins TRBV3-1 to TRBJ1-1; tentatively, D is TRBD1 (5 bases). The CDR3 is made up of 13 amino acids. Trimming took 3 bases from V and 11 from J, leaving 16 bases between them. Germline V lookup: CDR1 LGHDT, CDR2 YNNKEL (reference sequence). In DNA form, the CDR3 reads TGTGCCAGCAGCCACCGTGGGGCCCTATATGCTTTCTTT. It yields the protein CASSHRGALYAFF.

Comments on this clonotype: With a much larger clone just one base away, this may be a read error. V and J are TRBV9 and TRBJ1-4; 7 nucleotides align to TRBD1. The germline gives CDR1 SGDLS, CDR2 YYNGEE. CDR3 length: 17 residues. CDR3 sequence (DNA): TGTGCCAGCAGCCCAAGGACAGGCGGACTCATTAATGAAAAACTGCTTTTT. Translation: CASSPRTGGLINEKLLF.

The rearrangement joins TRBV14 to TRBJ2-2; no clear D. Trimming stripped 2 bases from V and 0 bases from J, with 4 bases between. This CDR3 contains 14 residues. Per the germline V gene, CDR1 is SGHDN and CDR2 is FVKESK. The CDR3 here is CASSQTTNTGELFF. For the CDR3, the DNA is TGTGCCAGCAGCCAAACAACGAACACCGGGGAGCTGTTTTTT.

V usage is TRBV30 and J usage is TRBJ1-2; D not resolved. Germline CDR1 GTSNPN, CDR2 SVGIG (reference sequence). The CDR3 consists of 12 residues. Trimming took 0 bases from V and 8 from J, leaving 10 bases between them. The CDR3 is CAWSVVGSGYTF. Here the CDR3 DNA reads TGTGCCTGGAGTGTAGTAGGGTCGGGCTACACCTTC.

This clonotype was seen many times. The rearrangement uses TRBV5-4 and TRBJ2-7, with 11 bases aligning to TRBD1. The CDR3 extends over 14 amino acids. Germline V CDR1 and CDR2: SGHNT, YYREEE (reference sequence). Losses at the gene ends were 4 bases for V and 2 bases for J; bases not matched to a gene: 2. CDR3 protein: CASSRGQGAYEQYF. CDR3 nucleotide sequence: TGTGCCAGCAGCCGGGGACAGGGGGCCTACGAGCAGTACTTC. The complete variable domain, with remaining parts taken from reference TRBV5-4 and TRBJ2-7, reads ETGVTQSPTHLIKTRGQQVTLRCSSQSGHNTVSWYQQALGQGPQFIFQYYREEENGRGNFPPRFSGLQFPNYSSELNVNALELDDSALYLCASSRGQGAYEQYFGPGTRLTVT.

V usage is TRBV20-1 and J usage is TRBJ1-4; 8 nucleotides line up with TRBD1. The CDR3 sequence is 14 residues long. Germline trimming cut 6 bases from V and 3 bases from J; bases unmatched to any gene: 6. Germline V gives CDR1 DFQATT, CDR2 SNEGSKA (reference sequence). The CDR3 nucleotides are TGCAGTGCCCAGCAGGGGGCGGCTAATGAAAAACTGTTTTTT. Residues: CSAQQGAANEKLFF.

This clonotype was counted many times. The rearrangement links TRBV12-3 or TRBV12-4 to TRBJ2-2, with 7 bases aligning to TRBD2. The junction had 11 bases not matched to a gene; V was cut back by 5 bases and J by 2 bases. This CDR3 comprises 17 residues. CDR3 sequence: CASSTDSGPRNTGELFF. The CDR3 nucleotides read TGTGCCAGCAGTACTGATAGCGGGCCTCGAAACACCGGGGAGCTGTTTTTT.

This clonotype was seen repeatedly, ten times or more. The V gene is TRBV7-9, the J gene TRBJ2-1, with D perhaps TRBD1 or TRBD2 (5 bases each). The CDR3 totals 15 residues. Trimming took off 0 bases at V and 7 bases at J, with 13 bases between the two ends. Germline V gene data show CDR1 as SEHNR and CDR2 as FQNEAQ (reference sequence). The CDR3 bases are TGTGCCAGCAGCTTAGCACAGGCCGGGATAAATGAGCAGTTCTTC. Protein sequence: CASSLAQAGINEQFF. The full variable domain, rest sourced from reference TRBV7-9 and TRBJ2-1, is DTGVSQNPRHKITKRGQNVTFRCDPISEHNRLYWYRQTLGQGPEFLTYFQNEAQLEKSRLLSDRFSAERPKGSFSTLEIQRTEQGDSAMYLCASSLAQAGINEQFFGPGTRLTVL.

This clonotype was seen at least ten times. The genes are TRBV5-6 and TRBJ2-3; maybe TRBD2 (6 bases). The CDR3 sequence is 12 residues long. The germline CDR1 and CDR2 sequences are SGHDT and YYEEEE. V shed 5 bases and J shed 3 bases, with 7 bases lying between them. The DNA for the CDR3 is TGTGCCAGCAGGCTAGCGACAGATACGCAGTATTTT. Translating gives CASRLATDTQYF.

This clonotype was seen just once. The J gene is TRBJ2-2, the V gene TRBV10-3; possibly TRBD1 for D (6 bases). From germline, CDR1 is ENHRY and CDR2 SYGVKD. This CDR3 comprises 13 residues. V lost 7 bases, J lost 4 bases, and 10 bases lay in between. The DNA for the CDR3 is TGTGCCATCACGGGGACACTCACCGGGGAGCTGTTTTTT. As protein: CAITGTLTGELFF.

This clonotype has ten or more counts. V usage is TRBV5-1 and J usage is TRBJ2-1; 13 bases are a match to TRBD2. The germline V gene encodes CDR1 SGHRS and CDR2 YFSETQ. The CDR3 extends over 18 amino acids. Unmatched junction bases numbered 7, after V lost 4 bases and J lost 0 bases. This CDR3 reads CASSLRTSGGSSYNEQFF. In DNA form, the CDR3 reads TGCGCCAGCAGCCTACGGACTAGCGGGGGCAGCTCCTACAATGAGCAGTTCTTC. The entire variable domain, with the rest obtained from reference TRBV5-1 and TRBJ2-1, is as follows: KAGVTQTPRYLIKTRGQQVTLSCSPISGHRSVSWYQQTPGQGLQFLFEYFSETQRNKGNFPGRFSGRQFSNSRSEMNVSTLELGDSALYLCASSLRTSGGSSYNEQFFGPGTRLTVL.

This clonotype is termed medium-sized (0.01 to 0.1%). J is TRBJ2-7 and V is TRBV7-9; unclear D gene. This CDR3 region has 11 residues. Germline loops: CDR1 SEHNR, CDR2 FQNEAQ (reference sequence). The V end was cut by 5 bases, the J end by 4 bases, with 6 bases between. The CDR3 loop is CASSRLYEQYF. Here the CDR3 DNA reads TGTGCCAGCAGCCGCCTTTACGAGCAGTACTTC.

This clonotype was recorded at least ten times. The rearrangement links TRBV6-1 to TRBJ2-5, with D unclear. The V end was cut by 3 bases, the J end by 3 bases, with 14 bases between. This CDR3 is 15 amino acids long. Germline V gene lookup returns CDR1 MNHNS and CDR2 SASEGT. CDR3 sequence (DNA): TGTGCCAGCAGTGAGAACCTATCTCGGAAAGAGACCCAGTACTTC. Protein: CASSENLSRKETQYF.

This clonotype was detected ten times or more. The chain joins TRBV6-5 to TRBJ2-3, with TRBD2 matching 7 bases. Trimming took 1 base from V and 5 from J; bases not matched to a gene: 6. CDR3 length equals 15 residues. Germline CDR1 reads MNHEY; CDR2 reads SVGAGI. For the CDR3, the DNA is TGTGCCAGCAGTTACTATGCTAGCGGAAGAGATACGCAGTATTTT. It encodes CASSYYASGRDTQYF.

This clonotype has at least ten counts. The genes are TRBV5-1 and TRBJ1-2; no clear D gene. V lost 3 bases and J 2 bases, leaving 11 bases between the germline ends. CDR1 and CDR2 (germline): SGHRS, YFSETQ. CDR3 size: 14 residues. The CDR3 region is CASSWSWGNYGYTF. As DNA, the CDR3 is TGCGCCAGCAGCTGGTCTTGGGGAAACTATGGCTACACCTTC.

This clonotype was observed at least ten times. The DNA of the CDR3 is TGTGCCAGCAGCTCCCCCTGGAACACTGAAGCTTTCTTT. It is translated as CASSSPWNTEAFF. The chain links TRBV7-3 to TRBJ1-1; D call uncertain. Trimming removed 4 bases at V and 1 base at J, with 7 bases between. There are 13 residues in the CDR3. Germline CDR1 SGHTA, CDR2 FQGTGA.

This clonotype was detected ten times or more. The rearrangement joins TRBV3-1 to TRBJ2-1, with D possibly matching TRBD1 (5 bases). Per the germline V gene, CDR1 is LGHDT and CDR2 is YNNKEL (reference sequence). The CDR3 totals 15 residues. The V end lost 7 bases, the J end lost 11 bases, and 24 bases lay between the germline ends. Here the CDR3 DNA reads TGTGCCAGCACCAAGGGGTGGGGCCCCCGAATGCAGCAGTTCTTC. Amino acid sequence: CASTKGWGPRMQQFF.

This clonotype occurred many times. V gene TRBV6-1 combines with J gene TRBJ1-1; D is unclear. Trimming stripped 3 bases from V and 2 bases from J, with 7 bases between. The germline gives CDR1 MNHNS, CDR2 SASEGT. The CDR3 has 13 residues. The CDR3 region has the DNA TGTGCCAGCAGTGAGTTATTCAACACTGAAGCTTTCTTT. Its translation: CASSELFNTEAFF.

This clonotype has at least ten counts. V gene TRBV7-8 combines with J gene TRBJ1-1, with no clear D. V lost 2 bases and J lost 2, with 6 bases in between. Looked up from germline, CDR1 is SGHVS and CDR2 is FQNEAQ. The length of the CDR3 is 13 residues. The CDR3 loop is CASSLPGNTEAFF. CDR3 nucleotides: TGTGCCAGCAGCTTACCGGGAAACACTGAAGCTTTCTTT.